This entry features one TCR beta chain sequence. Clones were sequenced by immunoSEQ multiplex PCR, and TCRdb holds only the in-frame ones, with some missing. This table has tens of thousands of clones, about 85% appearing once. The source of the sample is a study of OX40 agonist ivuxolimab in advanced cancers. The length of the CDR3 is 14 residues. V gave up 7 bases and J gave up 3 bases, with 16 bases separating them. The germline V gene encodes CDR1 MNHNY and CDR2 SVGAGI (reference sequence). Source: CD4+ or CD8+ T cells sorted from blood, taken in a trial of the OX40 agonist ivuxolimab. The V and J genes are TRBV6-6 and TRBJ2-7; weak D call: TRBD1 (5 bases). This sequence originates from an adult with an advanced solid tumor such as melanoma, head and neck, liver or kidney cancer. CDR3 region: CASIRGRGFYEQYF. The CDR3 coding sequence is TGTGCCAGCATTAGGGGAAGGGGTTTCTACGAGCAGTACTTC.